This T cell receptor beta chain was retrieved from a study of T cell repertoires in cytomegalovirus infection. Study in general: The authors used CMV epitopes that were HLA-C-restricted (recently identified) and HLA-B-restricted (well studied). An indication of both CMV infection and matching HLA type came from public TCR beta signatures. Study-wide findings and caveats: CMV carriers having the relevant HLA were flagged by cumulative public TCR beta family frequency.

Worth noting for this clonotype: The antigen remains unidentified.

One entry per CDR3 protein, called by TCRdb with MiXCR from the reads. The sample holds about 130,000 distinct CDR3 sequences, 32% seen once. The specimen was CD8+ T cells from cultured PBMCs, collected from culture after CMV antigen stimulation. The sequence was obtained from a human donor in good health (CMV status not recorded). Some clones in this sample may be carry-over from other donors' samples.

The CDR3 bases are TGTGCCACCAGCAGAGATCTGGGGAGTAGTACTGAAGCTTTCTTT. It is translated as CATSRDLGSSTEAFF. The V and J genes are TRBV15 and TRBJ1-1; D ambiguous. CDR3 size: 15 residues. The germline V and J ends were trimmed by 0 bases and 5 bases, with 13 bases remaining between them. Germline assignment: CDR1 LNHNV and CDR2 YYDKDF (reference sequence).